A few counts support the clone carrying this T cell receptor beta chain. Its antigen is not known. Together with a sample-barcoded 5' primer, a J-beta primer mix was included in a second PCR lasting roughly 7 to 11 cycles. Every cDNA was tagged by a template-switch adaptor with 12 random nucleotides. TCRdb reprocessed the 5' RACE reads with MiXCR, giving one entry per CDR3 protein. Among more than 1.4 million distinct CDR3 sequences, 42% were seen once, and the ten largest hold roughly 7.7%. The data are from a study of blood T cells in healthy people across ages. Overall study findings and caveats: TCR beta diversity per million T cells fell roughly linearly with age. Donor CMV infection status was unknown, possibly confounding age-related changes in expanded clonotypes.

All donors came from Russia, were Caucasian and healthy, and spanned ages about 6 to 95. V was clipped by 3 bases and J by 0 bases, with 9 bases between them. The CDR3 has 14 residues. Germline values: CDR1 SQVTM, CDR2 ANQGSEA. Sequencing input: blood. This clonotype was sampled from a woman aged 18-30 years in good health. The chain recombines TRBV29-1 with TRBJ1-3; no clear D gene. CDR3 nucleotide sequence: TGCAGCGTTGAGACCTCCGGCTCTGGAAACACCATATATTTT. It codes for CSVETSGSGNTIYF.